The 12 T cell receptor beta chains below come from one sample, sequenced in a study of cytomegalovirus exposure and HLA in healthy donors. A multiplex PCR was run with 60 Vbeta primers and 13 Jbeta primers. Sequencing used immunoSEQ multiplex PCR; TCRdb keeps in-frame clones, though not all of them. The table lists fewer than 250,000 clones, around 87% of them singletons. Sample: PBMCs. These receptors all come from a woman between 18 and 30 years old in good health and CMV-seronegative.

This clone was seen a few times. The chain recombines TRBV5-1 with TRBJ2-5, with TRBD1 matching 7 bases. The CDR3 runs to 14 residues. V was clipped by 0 bases and J by 1 base; unmatched bases: 0. CDR1 and CDR2 (germline): SGHRS, YFSETQ. The CDR3 here is CASSLGDSQETQYF. The CDR3 DNA is TGCGCCAGCAGCTTGGGGGACAGCCAAGAGACCCAGTACTTC.

The V call is TRBV2, the J call TRBJ2-4; 16 bases line up with TRBD2. This CDR3 contains 21 residues. Trimming at V came to 1 base and at J to 2 bases, leaving 11 bases not matched to a gene. Germline V lookup: CDR1 SNHLY, CDR2 FYNNEI. CDR3 sequence: CASSEGGTSGRGRLTKNIQYF. The CDR3 nucleotides read TGTGCCAGCAGTGAAGGAGGGACTAGCGGGAGGGGTCGTCTTACCAAAAACATTCAGTACTTC. The full variable domain, in which reference TRBV2 and TRBJ2-4 provide the parts outside the CDR3, is EPEVTQTPSHQVTQMGQEVILRCVPISNHLYFYWYRQILGQKVEFLVSFYNNEISEKSEIFDDQFSVERPDGSNFTLKIRSTKLEDSAMYFCASSEGGTSGRGRLTKNIQYFGAGTRLSVL.

The V call is TRBV7-3, the J call TRBJ1-4, with TRBD1 identical over 8 bases. Germline loops: CDR1 SGHTA, CDR2 FQGTGA. This CDR3 comprises 14 residues. The ends lost 2 bases at V and 6 bases at J; junction bases unmatched: 2. The CDR3 loop is CASSLGQGDEKLFF. CDR3 coding DNA: TGTGCCAGCAGCTTAGGACAGGGTGATGAAAAACTGTTTTTT.

This clone occurred once. V gene TRBV6-5 combines with J gene TRBJ1-3, with 8 bases that match TRBD1. This CDR3 is 16 amino acids long. The trim removed 4 bases at V and 2 bases at J, leaving 7 bases unmatched. CDR1 is MNHEY, CDR2 SVGAGI, per germline. CDR3 DNA: TGTGCCAGCAGTTTCGGACAGGGAGGAACTGGAAACACCATATATTTT. As protein: CASSFGQGGTGNTIYF.

In this sample, this clone turned up once. The chain recombines TRBV7-9 with TRBJ1-3; D is unclear. The CDR3 has 15 residues. Germline assignment: CDR1 SEHNR and CDR2 FQNEAQ (reference sequence). V was trimmed by 5 bases and J by 0 bases, leaving 11 bases between them. In DNA, the CDR3 is TGTGCCAGCAGCCCCCTAACGGGCTCTGGAAACACCATATATTTT. Translated, it gives CASSPLTGSGNTIYF. Complete variable domain (other parts from reference TRBV7-9 and TRBJ1-3): DTGVSQNPRHKITKRGQNVTFRCDPISEHNRLYWYRQTLGQGPEFLTYFQNEAQLEKSRLLSDRFSAERPKGSFSTLEIQRTEQGDSAMYLCASSPLTGSGNTIYFGEGSWLTVV.

This sequence joins TRBV2 and TRBJ2-7; 8 nucleotides line up with TRBD1. The CDR3 runs 14 residues. Germline CDR1 is SNHLY and CDR2 is FYNNEI. Trimming removed 4 bases from V and 4 bases from J; junction bases left unmatched: 6. Here the CDR3 DNA reads TGTGCCAGCAGTGGGACAGGGAATCTATACGAGCAGTACTTC. Translated, it gives CASSGTGNLYEQYF.

This clone was picked up one time. V gene TRBV7-2 combines with J gene TRBJ1-5, with 12 bases lining up with TRBD1. The CDR3 runs 16 residues. V trimming: 5 bases; J trimming: 4 bases; junction bases outside the gene matches: 6. The germline gives CDR1 SGHTA, CDR2 FQGNSA. The CDR3 protein is CASSPWGQGANQPQHF. CDR3 DNA sequence: TGTGCCAGCAGCCCCTGGGGACAGGGGGCAAATCAGCCCCAGCATTTT. The whole variable domain, remainder taken from reference TRBV7-2 and TRBJ1-5, is GAGVSQSPSNKVTEKGKDVELRCDPISGHTALYWYRQSLGQGLEFLIYFQGNSAPDKSGLPSDRFSAERTGGSVSTLTIQRTQQEDSAVYLCASSPWGQGANQPQHFGDGTRLSIL.

As DNA, the CDR3 is TGTGCCAGCAGCTTGGACAATTCTGGGGCCAACGTCCTGACTTTC. It translates to CASSLDNSGANVLTF. The chain joins TRBV5-6 to TRBJ2-6, with D hard to call. The CDR3 length is 15 residues. The germline V and J ends were trimmed by 0 bases and 1 base, with 5 bases remaining between them. Germline V CDR1 and CDR2: SGHDT, YYEEEE.

This sequence joins TRBV4-2 and TRBJ2-5; TRBD2 agrees at 12 bases. Germline-derived CDR1 and CDR2 are LGHNA and YNFKEQ. V was clipped by 0 bases and J by 5 bases; unmatched bases: 19. The CDR3 has 21 residues. As DNA, the CDR3 is TGTGCCAGCAGCCAAGAAATTAGATCCCCTACTAGCGGGGGGCTCGGGGAGACCCAGTACTTC. Encoded protein: CASSQEIRSPTSGGLGETQYF.

The rearrangement joins TRBV6-1 to TRBJ1-4; TRBD1 matches at 7 bases. Unmatched junction bases numbered 4, after V lost 6 bases and J lost 0 bases. In germline, CDR1 is MNHNS, CDR2 SASEGT. CDR3 length equals 15 residues. CDR3 sequence reads: CASRGDSSTNEKLFF. CDR3 sequence (DNA): TGTGCCAGCAGGGGGGACAGTTCAACTAATGAAAAACTGTTTTTT.

The chain joins TRBV7-6 to TRBJ2-1, with D unresolved. The germline gives CDR1 SGHVS, CDR2 FNYEAQ. The V and J ends lost 7 bases and 7 bases respectively, with 14 bases between them. The CDR3 has 13 amino acids. The DNA of the CDR3 is TGTGCCAGCACCCCTGCCCGCCAGAATGAGCAGTTCTTC. Residues: CASTPARQNEQFF.

The CDR3 reads CASSLNRVTGANVLTF. DNA of the CDR3: TGTGCCAGCAGTTTAAACAGGGTGACGGGGGCCAACGTCCTGACTTTC. This sequence joins TRBV28 and TRBJ2-6; perhaps TRBD1 as D (6 bases). Per germline, CDR1 MDHEN and CDR2 SYDVKM. This CDR3 region has 16 residues. Trimming took 2 bases from V and 4 from J, leaving 12 bases between them.